This entry is about one T cell receptor (beta chain). Its antigen is not known. The protocol was immunoSEQ multiplex PCR, while the TCRdb copy is restricted to in-frame clones and leaves out a portion. Among about 130,000 clones listed, 84% were seen once. The data belong to a study of PD-L1 blockade in urothelial cancer. Study outcomes and limitations: At the 3-week point, tumor-associated blood clones expanded more in durable-benefit patients.

The germline V gene has CDR1 MNHEY and CDR2 SMNVEV (reference sequence). The CDR3 consists of 12 residues. The ends were cut back, 2 bases at V and 14 bases at J, with 13 bases in the middle. Indicated time point: pretreatment peripheral blood. Enrolled patients showed locally advanced or metastatic urothelial carcinoma. The gene calls are TRBV27 and TRBJ2-1; perhaps TRBD1 as D (5 bases). The specimen was PBMCs, collected around atezolizumab (anti-PD-L1) treatment. This clonotype was sampled from a man between 45 and 60 years old with urothelial cancer. Written as DNA, the CDR3 is TGTGCCAGCAGTTTAAAGCAGGGCGTGGAGTTCTTC. This sequence encodes CASSLKQGVEFF.